This T cell receptor beta chain is from a study of blood T cell repertoires in COVID-19 (TCRdb year 2020). Broadly, across the study: The collaborator samples originated in the United States, Italy and Spain and spanned the acute and convalescent phases of COVID-19. Sample metadata almost always included a de-identified subject ID, COVID-19 status, age in years and sex. Where available, HLA class I and class II types were taken from metadata supplied by the sample provider and were not determined by assay-based typing. Subjects who had been exposed to COVID-19, were actively infected with it, or had recovered from it provided the deeply sampled blood TCRbeta repertoires that made up the dataset. The prospective study material was composed of cDNA or gDNA derived from T cells, B-cell-depleted T cells, or PBMCs. Samples came from the ongoing ImmuneRACE study (first 160 participants) plus 1,254 subjects from 6 global collaborators. A freely available public database, intended as a resource for researchers studying the immune response to SARS-CoV-2, is where the repertoires were released. Here is what the overall study found, with its caveats: Clinical and demographic metadata were provided uncurated, with the amount varying by source and participant.

The CDR1 and CDR2 encoded by the germline V gene (reference sequence) are MNHEY and SMNVEV. Trimming removed 5 bases from V and 6 bases from J; the gene matches leave 8 bases unexplained. From its cysteine to its phenylalanine, the CDR3 spans 16 amino acids. Kept here is only the CDR3 DNA, which spans 48 bases and is read in frame from base 1. Concerning this clone: Its antigen is still unknown. Per-base qualities were not stored, and no clone one base away is much larger.

The immunoSEQ Assay, a bias-controlled multiplex PCR, was used to amplify TCRbeta CDR3 regions from genomic DNA. Under the source paper's analysis protocol: Within the assay, amplification of reference gene primers was used to estimate how many nucleated cells each sample contained. Sequence reads were collapsed and filtered to measure the absolute abundance of every unique TCRbeta CDR3 rearrangement. For each sample, productive Simpson clonality was calculated as the square root of Simpson's diversity index across productive rearrangements. TCRdb mirrors the immuneACCESS table, restricted to in-frame sequences. Some clones are absent from its copies; in checked studies, under half trace to an unresolved V gene, and the reason for the others is unknown. D and trimming were read from the DNA, whereas the V and J calls and clone size are those reported in that table. Here the sample has around 170,000 clones; approximately 80% occur a single time. Jointly, the top ten make up about 12% of the sample.

Participants in the prospective study were enrolled through a virtual design, were aged roughly 18 to 100 years, and lived in approximately 25 United States geographic areas. In the prospective study, cohorts were assigned on the basis of participant-reported clinical history obtained from a screening survey and a study questionnaire. Recovered participants in ImmuneRACE Cohort 3 were defined as having two consecutive negative NP/OP PCR tests, clearance from a healthcare professional, or resolution of symptoms. Each participant in the prospective study had whole blood, serum and a nasopharyngeal or oropharyngeal swab collected by mobile phlebotomists. Over a 2-month period, participants in the prospective study had the option of providing additional blood draws and questionnaires. Prospective study blood samples were shipped either frozen or at room temperature before DNA extraction.

The sample consisted of PBMCs or T cells enriched from blood (not recorded which). This clonotype was obtained from a man aged 45-65 years who had recovered from COVID-19. The chain is encoded by TRBV27 joined to TRBJ2-1; 12 middle bases align to TRBD2. The CDR3 corresponds to CASSPQTSGGFNEQFF. The DNA sequence follows: TGTGCCAGCAGTCCCCAGACTAGCGGGGGTTTCAATGAGCAGTTCTTC.